This record covers a single T cell receptor beta chain. Antigen unknown. This entry belongs to a study of cytomegalovirus exposure and HLA in healthy donors. Trimming took 0 bases from V and 0 from J, leaving 22 bases between them. There are 19 residues in the CDR3. Per germline, CDR1 GTSNPN and CDR2 SVGIG (reference sequence). This PCR relied on a set of 60 Vbeta primers and 13 Jbeta primers. The method was immunoSEQ multiplex PCR; TCRdb's version includes in-frame clones alone and lacks a portion of them. The listing records approximately 77,000 clones. Study-level points and caveats: Approximately 160 TCR beta chains were listed as cytomegalovirus-associated.

The sequencing sample was made of PBMCs. The source of this sequence is a man younger than 45 in good health and CMV-seronegative. V gene TRBV30 combines with J gene TRBJ2-3; tentatively, D is TRBD2 (5 bases). The CDR3 loop reads CAWSVRKRSSVSSTDTQYF. CDR3 coding DNA: TGTGCCTGGAGTGTACGTAAGCGGTCTTCTGTATCTAGCACAGATACGCAGTATTTT.